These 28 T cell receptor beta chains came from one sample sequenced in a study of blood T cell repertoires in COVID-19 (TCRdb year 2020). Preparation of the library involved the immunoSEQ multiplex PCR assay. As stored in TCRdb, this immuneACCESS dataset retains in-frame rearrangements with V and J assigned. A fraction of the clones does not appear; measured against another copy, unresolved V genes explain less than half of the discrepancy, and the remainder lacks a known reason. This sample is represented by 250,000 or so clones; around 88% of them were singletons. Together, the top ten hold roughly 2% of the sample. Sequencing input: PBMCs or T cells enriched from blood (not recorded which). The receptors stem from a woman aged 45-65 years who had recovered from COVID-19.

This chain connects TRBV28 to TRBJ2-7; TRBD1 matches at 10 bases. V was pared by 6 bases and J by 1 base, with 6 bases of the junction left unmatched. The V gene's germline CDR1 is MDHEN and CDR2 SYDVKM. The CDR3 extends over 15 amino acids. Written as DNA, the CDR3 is TGTGCCAGCAGGGGGGGGGACAGGGGTTCCTACGAGCAGTACTTC. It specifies CASRGGDRGSYEQYF.

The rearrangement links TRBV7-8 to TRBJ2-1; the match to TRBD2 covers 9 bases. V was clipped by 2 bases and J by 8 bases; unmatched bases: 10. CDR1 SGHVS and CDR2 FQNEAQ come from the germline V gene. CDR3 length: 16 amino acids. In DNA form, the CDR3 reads TGTGCCAGCAGCTTAAGAGCACTAGCGGGCGTCGATGAGCAGTTCTTC. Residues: CASSLRALAGVDEQFF.

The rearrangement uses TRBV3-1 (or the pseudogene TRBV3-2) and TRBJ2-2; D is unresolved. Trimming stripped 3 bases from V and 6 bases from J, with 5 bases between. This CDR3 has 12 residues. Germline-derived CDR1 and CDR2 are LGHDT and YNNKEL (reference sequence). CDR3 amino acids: CASSHQAGELFF. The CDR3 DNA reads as TGTGCCAGCAGCCACCAGGCCGGGGAGCTGTTTTTT.

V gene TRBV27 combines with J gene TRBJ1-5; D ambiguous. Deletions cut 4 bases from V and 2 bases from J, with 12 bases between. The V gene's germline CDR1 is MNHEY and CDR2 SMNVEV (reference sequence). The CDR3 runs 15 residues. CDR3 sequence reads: CASSSRDGGNQPQHF. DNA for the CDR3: TGTGCCAGCAGTTCCCGAGACGGAGGCAATCAGCCCCAGCATTTT.

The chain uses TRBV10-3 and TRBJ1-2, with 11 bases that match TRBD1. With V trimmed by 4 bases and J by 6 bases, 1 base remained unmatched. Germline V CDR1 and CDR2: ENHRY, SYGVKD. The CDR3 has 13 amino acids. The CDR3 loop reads CAISGGQGDGYTF. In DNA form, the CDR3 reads TGTGCCATCAGTGGGGGACAGGGGGATGGCTACACCTTC.

CDR3 DNA sequence: TGTGCCAGTAGTATAAGACCGGGACTCATCAATGAGCAGTTCTTC. This gives the protein CASSIRPGLINEQFF. The V and J genes are TRBV19 and TRBJ2-1; TRBD2 is a possible D gene (6 bases). Germline V gives CDR1 LNHDA, CDR2 SQIVND (reference sequence). Deletions cut 2 bases from V and 6 bases from J, with 14 bases between. CDR3 size: 15 residues.

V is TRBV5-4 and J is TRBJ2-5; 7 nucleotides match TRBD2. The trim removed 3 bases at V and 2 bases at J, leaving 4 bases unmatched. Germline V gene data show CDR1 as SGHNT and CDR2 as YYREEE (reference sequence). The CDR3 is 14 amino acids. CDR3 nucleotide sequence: TGTGCCAGCAGCTACACTAGCGATCAAGAGACCCAGTACTTC. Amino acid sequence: CASSYTSDQETQYF.

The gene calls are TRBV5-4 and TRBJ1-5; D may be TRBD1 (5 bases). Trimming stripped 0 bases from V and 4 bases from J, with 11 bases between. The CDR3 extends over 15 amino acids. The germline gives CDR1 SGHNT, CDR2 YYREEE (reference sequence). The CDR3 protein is CASSLGGGENQPQHF. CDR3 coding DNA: TGTGCCAGCAGCTTGGGTGGGGGGGAGAATCAGCCCCAGCATTTT.

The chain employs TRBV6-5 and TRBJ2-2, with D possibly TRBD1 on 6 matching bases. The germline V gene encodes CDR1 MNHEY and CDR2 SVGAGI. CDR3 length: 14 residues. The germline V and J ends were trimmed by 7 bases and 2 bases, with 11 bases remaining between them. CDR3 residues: CASKTGPNTGELFF. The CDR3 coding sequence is TGTGCCAGCAAGACAGGTCCAAACACCGGGGAGCTGTTTTTT.

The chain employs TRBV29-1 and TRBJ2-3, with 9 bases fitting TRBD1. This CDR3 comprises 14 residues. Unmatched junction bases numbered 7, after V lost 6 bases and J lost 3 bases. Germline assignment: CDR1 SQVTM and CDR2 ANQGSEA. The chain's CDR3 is CSVEPGQGTDTQYF. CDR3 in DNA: TGCAGCGTGGAGCCCGGACAGGGGACAGATACGCAGTATTTT.

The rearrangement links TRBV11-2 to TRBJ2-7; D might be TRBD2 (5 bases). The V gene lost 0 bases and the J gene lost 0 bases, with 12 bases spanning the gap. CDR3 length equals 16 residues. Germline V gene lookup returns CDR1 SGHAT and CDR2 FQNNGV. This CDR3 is CASSLERVASSYEQYF. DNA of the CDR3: TGTGCCAGCAGCTTAGAAAGGGTAGCGAGCTCCTACGAGCAGTACTTC.

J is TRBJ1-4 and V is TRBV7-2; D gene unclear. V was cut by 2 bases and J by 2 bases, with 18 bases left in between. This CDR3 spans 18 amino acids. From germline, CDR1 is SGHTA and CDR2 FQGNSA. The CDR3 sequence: CASSLNGVGVLTNEKLFF. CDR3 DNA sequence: TGTGCCAGCAGCTTAAACGGGGTCGGGGTTCTCACTAATGAAAAACTGTTTTTT.

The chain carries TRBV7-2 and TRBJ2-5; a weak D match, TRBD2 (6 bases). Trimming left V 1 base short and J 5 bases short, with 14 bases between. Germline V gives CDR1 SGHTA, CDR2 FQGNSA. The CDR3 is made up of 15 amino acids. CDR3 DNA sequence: TGTGCCAGCAGCTTAGGTGGGGGGTTTGGGGAGACCCAGTACTTC. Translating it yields CASSLGGGFGETQYF.

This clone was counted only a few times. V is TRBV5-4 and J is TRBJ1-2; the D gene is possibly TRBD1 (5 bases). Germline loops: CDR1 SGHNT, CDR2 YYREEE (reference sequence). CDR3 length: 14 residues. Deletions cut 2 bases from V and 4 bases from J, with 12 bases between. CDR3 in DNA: TGTGCCAGCAGCTTTGGAGGGGTGGCCTATGGCTACACCTTC. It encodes CASSFGGVAYGYTF. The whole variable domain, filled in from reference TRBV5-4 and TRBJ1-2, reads ETGVTQSPTHLIKTRGQQVTLRCSSQSGHNTVSWYQQALGQGPQFIFQYYREEENGRGNFPPRFSGLQFPNYSSELNVNALELDDSALYLCASSFGGVAYGYTFGSGTRLTVV.

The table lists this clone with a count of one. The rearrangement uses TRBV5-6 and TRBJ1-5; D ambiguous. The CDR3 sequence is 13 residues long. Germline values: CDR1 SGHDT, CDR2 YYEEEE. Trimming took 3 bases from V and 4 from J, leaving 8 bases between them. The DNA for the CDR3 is TGTGCCAGCAGCTCCCGCCAGAATCAGCCCCAGCATTTT. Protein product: CASSSRQNQPQHF.

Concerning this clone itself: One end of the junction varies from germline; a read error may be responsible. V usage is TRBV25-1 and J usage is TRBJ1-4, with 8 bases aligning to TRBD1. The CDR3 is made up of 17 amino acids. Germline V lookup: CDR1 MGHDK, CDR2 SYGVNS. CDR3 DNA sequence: TGTGCCAGCCAAACCCAACAGGGGGATACCCCTAATGAAAGACTGTTTTTT. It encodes CASQTQQGDTPNERLFF.

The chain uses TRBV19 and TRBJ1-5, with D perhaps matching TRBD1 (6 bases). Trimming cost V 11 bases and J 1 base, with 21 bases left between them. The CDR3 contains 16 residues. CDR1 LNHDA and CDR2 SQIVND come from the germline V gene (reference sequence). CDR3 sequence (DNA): TGTGCCTCCCAGAAAGGGACACAGATGAGCAATCAGCCCCAGCATTTT. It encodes CASQKGTQMSNQPQHF.

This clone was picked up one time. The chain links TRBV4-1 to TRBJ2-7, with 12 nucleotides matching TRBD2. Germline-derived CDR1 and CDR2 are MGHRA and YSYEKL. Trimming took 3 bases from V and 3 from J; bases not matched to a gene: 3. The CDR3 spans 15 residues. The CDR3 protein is CASSHRLAGDYEQYF. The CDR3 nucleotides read TGCGCCAGCAGCCACAGACTAGCGGGGGACTACGAGCAGTACTTC.

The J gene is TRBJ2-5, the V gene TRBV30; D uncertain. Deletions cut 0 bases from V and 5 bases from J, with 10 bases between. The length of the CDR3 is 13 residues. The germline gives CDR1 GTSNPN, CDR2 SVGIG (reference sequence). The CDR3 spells CAWSVLRLETQYF. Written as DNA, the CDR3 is TGTGCCTGGAGTGTACTTCGACTGGAGACCCAGTACTTC.

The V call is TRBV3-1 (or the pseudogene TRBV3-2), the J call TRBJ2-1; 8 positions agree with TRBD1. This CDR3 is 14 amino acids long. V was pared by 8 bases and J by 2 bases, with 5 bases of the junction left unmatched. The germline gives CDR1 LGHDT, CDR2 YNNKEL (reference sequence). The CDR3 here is CASQNRGAYNEQFF. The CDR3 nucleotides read TGTGCCAGCCAAAACAGGGGGGCCTACAATGAGCAGTTCTTC.

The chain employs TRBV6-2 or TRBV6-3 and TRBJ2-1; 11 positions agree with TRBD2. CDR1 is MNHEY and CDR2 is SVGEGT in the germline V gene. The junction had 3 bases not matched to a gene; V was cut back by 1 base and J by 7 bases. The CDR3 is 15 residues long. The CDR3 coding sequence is TGTGCCAGCAGTTACTTAGCGGGAGGGGTGAATGAGCAGTTCTTC. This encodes CASSYLAGGVNEQFF.

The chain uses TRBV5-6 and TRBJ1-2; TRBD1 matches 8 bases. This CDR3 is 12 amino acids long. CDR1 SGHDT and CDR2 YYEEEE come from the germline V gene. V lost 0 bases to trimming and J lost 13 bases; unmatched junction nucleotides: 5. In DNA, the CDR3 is TGTGCCAGCAGCTTGGCTACAGGGGGATGCACCTTC. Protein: CASSLATGGCTF.

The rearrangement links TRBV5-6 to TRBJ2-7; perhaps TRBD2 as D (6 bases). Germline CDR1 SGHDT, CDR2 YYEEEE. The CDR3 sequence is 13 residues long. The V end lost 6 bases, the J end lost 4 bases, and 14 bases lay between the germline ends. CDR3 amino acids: CASTIGGLYEQYF. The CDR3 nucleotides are TGTGCCAGCACCATCGGGGGTCTGTACGAGCAGTACTTC.

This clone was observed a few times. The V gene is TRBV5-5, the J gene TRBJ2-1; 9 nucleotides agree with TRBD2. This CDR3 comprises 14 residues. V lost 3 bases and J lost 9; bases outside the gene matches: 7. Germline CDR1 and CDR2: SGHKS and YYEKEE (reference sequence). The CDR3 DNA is TGTGCCAGCAGCTCAATAGCGGGGGTTGGTGAGCAGTTCTTC. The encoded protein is CASSSIAGVGEQFF.

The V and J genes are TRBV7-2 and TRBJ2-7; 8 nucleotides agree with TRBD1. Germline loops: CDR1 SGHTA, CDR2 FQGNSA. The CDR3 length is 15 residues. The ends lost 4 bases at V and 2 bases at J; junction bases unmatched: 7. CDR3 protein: CASSSLPGQAYEQYF. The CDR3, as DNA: TGTGCCAGCAGCTCTTTGCCGGGACAGGCCTACGAGCAGTACTTC.

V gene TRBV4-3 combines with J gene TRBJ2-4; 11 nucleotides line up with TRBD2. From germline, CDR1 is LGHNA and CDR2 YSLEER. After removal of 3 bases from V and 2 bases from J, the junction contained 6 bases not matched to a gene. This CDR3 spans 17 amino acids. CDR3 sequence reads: CASSQLSGGASKNIQYF. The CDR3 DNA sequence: TGCGCCAGCAGCCAGCTTAGCGGGGGGGCCTCCAAAAACATTCAGTACTTC.

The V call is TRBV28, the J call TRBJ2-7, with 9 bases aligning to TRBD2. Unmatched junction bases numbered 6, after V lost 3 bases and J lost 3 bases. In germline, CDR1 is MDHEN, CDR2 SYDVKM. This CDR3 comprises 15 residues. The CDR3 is CASSFLTSGYYEQYF. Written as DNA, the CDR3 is TGTGCCAGCAGTTTCTTGACTAGCGGTTACTACGAGCAGTACTTC.

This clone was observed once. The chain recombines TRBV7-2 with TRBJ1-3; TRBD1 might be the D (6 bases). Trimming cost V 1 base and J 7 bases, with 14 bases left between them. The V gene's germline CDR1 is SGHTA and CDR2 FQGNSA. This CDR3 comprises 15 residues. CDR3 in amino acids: CASSLGSRGTNTIYF. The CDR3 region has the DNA TGTGCCAGCAGCTTAGGGTCTAGGGGGACGAACACCATATATTTT.